This T cell receptor (beta chain) was sequenced during a study of cytomegalovirus exposure and HLA in healthy donors (TCRdb year 2017). As for the study more broadly: According to a later analysis, the roughly 120 validation repertoires were produced on the same platform as the 700 or so repertoires of the first cohort. High-throughput TCR immunosequencing, statistical association of individual TCRs with disease status, and machine learning were combined to predict cytomegalovirus infection status. The aim of the study was to test whether cataloging public T cell receptors could identify signatures of past pathogen exposure. In addition to the first cohort of about 650 subjects, a separate validation cohort of under 150 different subjects was used.

Results and caveats for the whole study, not just this receptor: A later analysis found that TCRs clustered in the first cohort also tended to co-occur in the roughly 120 validation repertoires, with approximately 93% of cluster scores above 0. The study gave a list of 150 to 200 TCR beta chains associated with cytomegalovirus. All 120 or so repertoires were used to score co-occurrence in the validation cohort in a later analysis, because that analysis had no HLA typing for the cohort. Across donors, most TCR sequences were observed very rarely, whereas some public TCRs were present in many individuals. The classifier was reported to diagnose cytomegalovirus status with high specificity and sensitivity in both the original cohort and the validation cohort. The authors suggested that the approach could potentially be generalized to other disease states and immunological phenotypes. A few of the identified cytomegalovirus-associated TCR beta chains were confirmed in vitro to be specific for cytomegalovirus antigens.

Donors formed part of the validation cohort, which comprised fewer than 150 subjects and was distinct from the first cohort of under 850 subjects. Preparation of the library involved the immunoSEQ multiplex PCR assay. The original pipeline was this. A statistical classification framework was developed to diagnose cytomegalovirus status using the catalog of TCR beta chain sequences. What TCRdb holds here is the immuneACCESS table cut down to in-frame rearrangements. Part of the clones is not present; checked against another copy, under half of the missing clones reflect an unresolved V gene, and the others are unexplained. V and J calls and clone size are copied from that table; D and trimming were computed from the DNA. The sample data list 190,000 or so clones, and about 79% of these were observed just once. The leading ten clones occupy 13% of the sample. A word on this clone: Its specific antigen is unknown. No much larger clonotype is one base removed from it; base qualities were not supplied.

According to the germline V gene, CDR1 reads MNHNS and CDR2 reads SASEGT. From the cysteine up to the phenylalanine, the CDR3 has a length of 14 residues. Just CDR3 DNA is preserved here, 42 bases in frame from base 1. V drops 1 base and J drops 9 bases, leaving 13 bases in between. Sequencing input: PBMCs. The sequence was collected from a woman aged 30 to 39 in good health and CMV-seropositive. This receptor chain uses TRBV6-1 and TRBJ2-1; the D gene is unclear. The nucleotide sequence reads as follows: TGTGCCAGCAGTGAAGGACGGGTCCTACTTGAGCAGTTCTTC. It specifies CASSEGRVLLEQFF.